Listed here is a single T cell receptor (beta chain). No antigen is known for it. These data belong to a study of CD8 T cells in ankylosing spondylitis. Study-wide results and caveats: There was reportedly significant enrichment of clones that were disease-linked in matched ankylosing spondylitis synovial fluid. Relatively scarce in peripheral blood, disease-linked clones were CD8+. Earlier work had already found some motif variants in reactive arthritis synovial fluid and blood. Several highly homologous variants made up a TCR beta motif that seemed to typify ankylosing spondylitis blood.

V was cut by 5 bases and J by 1 base, with 15 bases left in between. This CDR3 region has 16 residues. Germline lookup yields CDR1 SGHVS and CDR2 FNYEAQ. Each TCR beta library was made by quantitative 5'-RACE that incorporated molecular barcodes. Each CDR3 protein gets one entry after TCRdb re-called the 5' RACE reads with MiXCR. The table shows roughly 220,000 distinct CDR3 sequences, with approximately 20% occurring only once. This receptor was obtained from a male donor with ankylosing spondylitis. V and J are TRBV7-6 and TRBJ2-1, with a weak D call TRBD2 (6 bases). Sequenced sample: blood, either unsorted or a sorted T cell fraction (not recorded which). This CDR3 reads CASSPKGGASYNEQFF. Written as DNA, the CDR3 is TGTGCCAGCAGCCCCAAAGGCGGGGCTTCCTACAATGAGCAGTTCTTC. Full variable domain (missing parts from reference TRBV7-6 and TRBJ2-1): GAGVSQSPRYKVTKRGQDVALRCDPISGHVSLYWYRQALGQGPEFLTYFNYEAQQDKSGLPNDRFSAERPEGSISTLTIQRTEQRDSAMYRCASSPKGGASYNEQFFGPGTRLTVL.